The 24 T cell receptor beta chains below were found in one sample sequenced in a study of blood T cell repertoires in COVID-19 (dated by TCRdb to the early 2020s). The library came from the immunoSEQ multiplex PCR assay. This immuneACCESS table, as held by TCRdb, lists in-frame sequences with V and J called but not all clones. Of the missing ones, under half trace to an unresolved V gene in checked studies; the others have no known cause. The sample has under 300,000 clones on record, around three quarters of them singletons. The top ten clonotypes cover approximately 3.2% of the sample. What was sequenced was peripheral blood. The origin of the receptors is a woman of 80 years or more with acute or convalescent COVID-19.

CDR3 DNA: TGTGCCAGCAGCTTAGGACAACACTATAATTCACCCCTCCACTTT. This encodes CASSLGQHYNSPLHF. The chain recombines TRBV11-1 with TRBJ1-6; D uncertain. This CDR3 region has 15 residues. CDR1 is SGHAT, CDR2 FQDESV, per germline (reference sequence). V gave up 1 base and J gave up 3 bases, with 7 bases separating them.

Remarks on this clone: Other DNA sequences in the same sample also yield this CDR3. This rearrangement joins TRBV7-2 to TRBJ1-1; D remains ambiguous. Trimming stripped 2 bases from V and 5 bases from J, with 9 bases between. CDR1 and CDR2 (germline): SGHTA, FQGNSA. The CDR3 consists of 13 residues. The CDR3 protein is CASSLRRGTEAFF. CDR3 DNA sequence: TGTGCCAGCAGCTTACGGCGCGGGACTGAAGCTTTCTTT. Together with reference TRBV7-2 and TRBJ1-1, the CDR3 gives the full variable domain: GAGVSQSPSNKVTEKGKDVELRCDPISGHTALYWYRQSLGQGLEFLIYFQGNSAPDKSGLPSDRFSAERTGGSVSTLTIQRTQQEDSAVYLCASSLRRGTEAFFGQGTRLTVV.

The CDR3 DNA is TGTGCCAGCAGCCAGACGGGACAGGGGGCATTGGAGACCCAGTACTTC. This codes for CASSQTGQGALETQYF. This chain connects TRBV7-3 to TRBJ2-5; TRBD1 aligns across 12 bases. V lost 5 bases to trimming and J lost 5 bases; unmatched junction nucleotides: 9. CDR3 length equals 16 residues. CDR1 is SGHTA and CDR2 is FQGTGA in the germline V gene.

The V and J genes are TRBV6-2 or TRBV6-3 and TRBJ1-2, with D tentatively TRBD1 (6 bases). V was pared by 4 bases and J by 2 bases, with 14 bases between. This CDR3 region has 15 residues. Germline-derived CDR1 and CDR2 are MNHEY and SVGEGT. CDR3 sequence: CASSSMTGHNYGYTF. As DNA, the CDR3 is TGTGCCAGCAGTTCGATGACAGGTCACAACTATGGCTACACCTTC.

V is TRBV30 and J is TRBJ2-6; D might be TRBD1 (6 bases). The CDR3 contains 18 residues. V gave up 1 base and J gave up 3 bases, with 19 bases separating them. The germline CDR1 and CDR2 sequences are GTSNPN and SVGIG (reference sequence). The CDR3: CAWSGEQGAGVGANVLTF. The CDR3 DNA sequence: TGTGCCTGGAGTGGAGAACAGGGTGCCGGGGTTGGGGCCAACGTCCTGACTTTC.

This clone was seen only a few times. V gene TRBV5-1 combines with J gene TRBJ1-3; the D is unclear. The germline V and J ends were trimmed by 4 bases and 0 bases, with 23 bases remaining between them. This CDR3 is built from 19 residues. Germline-derived CDR1 and CDR2 are SGHRS and YFSETQ. The CDR3 nucleotides read TGCGCCAGCAGCACCGATCCACGCATCTTAGGAGGCTCTGGAAACACCATATATTTT. This gives the protein CASSTDPRILGGSGNTIYF.

The V gene is TRBV15, the J gene TRBJ2-4; the match to TRBD1 covers 8 bases. The CDR3 has 15 amino acids. Germline-derived CDR1 and CDR2 are LNHNV and YYDKDF (reference sequence). With 6 bases clipped from V and 5 bases from J, the junction kept 9 bases outside the gene matches. CDR3 in amino acids: CATSTDRGLENIQYF. The CDR3 DNA sequence: TGTGCCACCAGTACAGACAGGGGATTGGAAAACATTCAGTACTTC. The full variable domain, rest sourced from reference TRBV15 and TRBJ2-4, is DAMVIQNPRYQVTQFGKPVTLSCSQTLNHNVMYWYQQKSSQAPKLLFHYYDKDFNNEADTPDNFQSRRPNTSFCFLDIRSPGLGDTAMYLCATSTDRGLENIQYFGAGTRLSVL.

This sequence joins TRBV27 and TRBJ2-1; TRBD2 matches 8 bases. In germline, CDR1 is MNHEY, CDR2 SMNVEV (reference sequence). The CDR3 contains 15 residues. J gave up 7 bases and V 4 bases, and 9 bases lay outside the gene matches. CDR3: CASSSLGAGGNEQFF. As DNA, the CDR3 is TGTGCCAGCAGTTCCTTAGGGGCGGGAGGAAATGAGCAGTTCTTC.

The chain is built from TRBV5-1 and TRBJ1-4, with TRBD1 matching 10 bases. CDR1 SGHRS and CDR2 YFSETQ come from the germline V gene. The V segment lost 4 bases and the J segment 3 bases; nucleotides outside the gene matches: 6. This CDR3 comprises 16 residues. The CDR3 region is CASSAGTGAANEKLFF. CDR3 bases: TGCGCCAGCAGCGCAGGGACAGGGGCGGCTAATGAAAAACTGTTTTTT.

This sequence joins TRBV19 and TRBJ2-6; maybe TRBD1 (5 bases). The V and J ends lost 4 bases and 0 bases respectively, with 16 bases between them. The CDR3 extends over 18 amino acids. The V gene's germline CDR1 is LNHDA and CDR2 SQIVND (reference sequence). CDR3 sequence reads: CASSRSASGFSGANVLTF. The CDR3 DNA reads as TGTGCCAGTAGTAGGTCAGCTTCAGGGTTCTCTGGGGCCAACGTCCTGACTTTC.

The chain links TRBV4-3 to TRBJ2-7; 9 bases map to TRBD1. Germline V gene lookup returns CDR1 LGHNA and CDR2 YSLEER. The CDR3 spans 16 residues. V trimming: 0 bases; J trimming: 7 bases; junction bases outside the gene matches: 10. The CDR3 DNA reads TGCGCCAGCAGCCAAGAACCGGGACAGGGACACGGAGAGCAGTACTTC. Translating it yields CASSQEPGQGHGEQYF.

The CDR3 is CATGGGADTQYF. CDR3 sequence (DNA): TGTGCCACGGGAGGGGGAGCAGATACGCAGTATTTT. The chain links TRBV11-2 to TRBJ2-3, with 8 bases matching TRBD2. Germline V lookup: CDR1 SGHAT, CDR2 FQNNGV. This CDR3 comprises 12 residues. The V gene end was trimmed by 10 bases and the J gene end by 4 bases; junction bases not matched to a gene: 4.

Details on this clone: A junction end diverges from the germline sequence, so it may reflect a read error. V is TRBV2 and J is TRBJ1-2; D ambiguous. This CDR3 has 12 amino acids. Germline CDR1 and CDR2: SNHLY and FYNNEI. The CDR3, as DNA: TGTGCCAGCAGTCGTTCCCGTTTACAGTCTTCCTTC. Protein: CASSRSRLQSSF.

The V and J genes are TRBV6-5 and TRBJ1-1; D might be TRBD1 (6 bases). The V end lost 8 bases, the J end lost 0 bases, and 16 bases lay between the germline ends. Germline CDR1 reads MNHEY; CDR2 reads SVGAGI. CDR3 length: 15 amino acids. CDR3 region: CASHREWGLNTEAFF. In DNA, the CDR3 is TGTGCCAGCCACAGGGAGTGGGGTCTGAACACTGAAGCTTTCTTT.

The V gene is TRBV5-6, the J gene TRBJ2-7; the D is unclear. The germline CDR1 and CDR2 sequences are SGHDT and YYEEEE. V lost 4 bases and J 0 bases, leaving 2 bases between the germline ends. CDR3 length: 11 residues. The CDR3 nucleotides are TGTGCCAGCAGCCGCTCCTACGAGCAGTACTTC. Encoded protein: CASSRSYEQYF. The complete variable domain, with remaining parts taken from reference TRBV5-6 and TRBJ2-7, reads DAGVTQSPTHLIKTRGQQVTLRCSPKSGHDTVSWYQQALGQGPQFIFQYYEEEERQRGNFPDRFSGHQFPNYSSELNVNALLLGDSALYLCASSRSYEQYFGPGTRLTVT.

This clone was observed a few times. In DNA form, the CDR3 reads TGTGCCAGCAGCCTTGCCCAGAATGAAAAACTGTTTTTT. Translation gives CASSLAQNEKLFF. The chain recombines TRBV7-2 with TRBJ1-4, with D hard to call. This CDR3 region has 13 residues. V gave up 5 bases and J gave up 5 bases, with 9 bases separating them. From germline, CDR1 is SGHTA and CDR2 FQGNSA.

This clone was detected only a few times. The V and J genes are TRBV25-1 and TRBJ1-2, with 8 bases fitting TRBD1. In germline, CDR1 is MGHDK, CDR2 SYGVNS. Trimming at V came to 6 bases and at J to 2 bases, leaving 8 bases not matched to a gene. This CDR3 spans 15 amino acids. CDR3 protein: CASSVTGASNYGYTF. DNA for the CDR3: TGTGCCAGCAGCGTGACAGGGGCCAGCAACTATGGCTACACCTTC.

The rearrangement joins TRBV10-2 to TRBJ1-1; D not certain. From germline, CDR1 is WSHSY and CDR2 SAAADI. The CDR3 loop spans 13 amino acids. Trimming pared 7 bases from V and 0 bases from J, leaving 9 bases between. CDR3 protein: CASTVLLNTEAFF. CDR3 nucleotide sequence: TGCGCCAGCACTGTACTTTTGAACACTGAAGCTTTCTTT.

DNA of the CDR3: TGTGCCAGCAGTTACGGTTGGACAGGAAACACTGAAGCTTTCTTT. Protein: CASSYGWTGNTEAFF. The V and J genes are TRBV6-5 and TRBJ1-1; 7 bases agree with TRBD1. Germline loops: CDR1 MNHEY, CDR2 SVGAGI. The CDR3 spans 15 residues. The trim removed 2 bases at V and 2 bases at J, leaving 5 bases unmatched.

This clone has just a few counts. This chain connects TRBV19 to TRBJ2-3; TRBD2 matches at 13 bases. The length of the CDR3 is 19 residues. CDR1 is LNHDA, CDR2 SQIVND, per germline (reference sequence). V shed 5 bases and J 3 bases; nucleotides not matched to a gene: 14. The CDR3 sequence: CASSRKGTSGVVRTDTQYF. In DNA form, the CDR3 reads TGTGCCAGTAGTCGGAAAGGGACTAGCGGGGTGGTACGTACAGATACGCAGTATTTT.

V and J are TRBV5-6 and TRBJ1-2, with 7 bases fitting TRBD1. From germline, CDR1 is SGHDT and CDR2 YYEEEE. Trimming removed 2 bases from V and 4 bases from J; junction bases left unmatched: 5. The CDR3 spans 14 residues. In DNA form, the CDR3 reads TGTGCCAGCAGCTTAAAGGACAGGATCTATGGCTACACCTTC. It is translated as CASSLKDRIYGYTF. The full variable domain, rest sourced from reference TRBV5-6 and TRBJ1-2, is DAGVTQSPTHLIKTRGQQVTLRCSPKSGHDTVSWYQQALGQGPQFIFQYYEEEERQRGNFPDRFSGHQFPNYSSELNVNALLLGDSALYLCASSLKDRIYGYTFGSGTRLTVV.

The chain is built from TRBV21-1 and TRBJ2-7; the D segment call TRBD2 is taken from the table without a DNA check. TRBV21-1 is listed as a pseudogene. The CDR3 loop spans 19 amino acids. Here the CDR3 reads CASRPPGGSGPWSSYEQYF. Here the CDR3 DNA reads TGTGCCAGCAGACCCCCCGGGGGTAGCGGACCCTGGAGCTCCTACGAGCAGTACTTC.

V usage is TRBV6-1 and J usage is TRBJ1-6; D possibly corresponds to TRBD1 (6 bases). Trimming removed 0 bases at V and 7 bases at J, with 10 bases between. This CDR3 is 15 amino acids long. Germline CDR1 MNHNS, CDR2 SASEGT. The CDR3 sequence is CASSEAWQGNSPLHF. The DNA for the CDR3 is TGTGCCAGCAGTGAAGCCTGGCAGGGGAATTCACCCCTCCACTTT.

The genes are TRBV7-9 and TRBJ1-3; D remains ambiguous. Germline lookup yields CDR1 SEHNR and CDR2 FQNEAQ (reference sequence). The CDR3 has 13 amino acids. Trimming left V 8 bases short and J 1 base short, with 9 bases between. This CDR3 is CASRESSGNTIYF. CDR3 DNA sequence: TGTGCCAGCCGAGAGAGTTCTGGAAACACCATATATTTT.